The TCR beta chain described here comes from a study of metastatic and nonmetastatic thyroid tumors. Study-wide background: The comparison covered peripheral blood and tumor or nodule tissue in malignant and benign thyroid patients.

TCRdb reprocessed the PCR reads using MiXCR. The sample consists of under 100,000 clones, 8.6% of them appearing once. No treatment had been given to any patient before thyroid surgery. The CDR3 has 14 amino acids. CDR1 SQVTM and CDR2 ANQGSEA come from the germline V gene. Trimming left V 5 bases short and J 2 bases short, with 16 bases between. Worth noting for this clone: A much larger clone differs by one base, so this may be a read error.

The chain employs TRBV29-1 and TRBJ2-7; D gene ambiguous. The sequence was collected from a female donor with papillary thyroid cancer or a benign thyroid nodule (not recorded which). Some clones in this sample may be carry-over from other donors' samples. Sequenced sample: blood. CDR3 in amino acids: CSVHPAAAPYEQYF. CDR3 bases: TGCAGCGTTCATCCCGCGGCGGCCCCCTACGAGCAGTACTTC.